The T cell receptor (beta chain) under discussion was sequenced for a study of blood T cell repertoires in COVID-19. About the research overall: Material from acute and convalescent COVID-19 was sourced from the United States, Italy and Spain. The cDNA or gDNA used as material had been derived from T cells, B-cell-depleted T cells, or PBMCs.

Assignment of participants to cohorts was predicated upon participant-reported clinical history. Using immunoSEQ multiplex PCR, the repertoire was profiled, and TCRdb retains in-frame clones only, with some absent. The table lists roughly 250,000 clones, approximately 86% of them singletons. The ends were cut back, 1 base at V and 2 bases at J, with 6 bases in the middle. The CDR3 totals 13 residues. CDR1 MNHNS and CDR2 SASEGT come from the germline V gene. The sample holds a few counts of this clone. This receptor was obtained from a woman between 50 and 59 years old who had recovered from COVID-19. Sequenced material: PBMCs or T cells enriched from blood (not recorded which). The rearrangement joins TRBV6-1 to TRBJ2-7, with D perhaps TRBD1 (6 bases). CDR3: CASSEGDTYEQYF. In nucleotides, the CDR3 is TGTGCCAGCAGTGAAGGGGACACCTACGAGCAGTACTTC.